This is a list of T cell receptor beta chains from one sample in a study of OX40 agonist ivuxolimab in advanced cancers. Profiling relied on immunoSEQ multiplex PCR, and the TCRdb table lists in-frame clones only, not all of them. The data show roughly 90,000 clones, approximately 88% seen once. The sequencing here drew on CD4+ or CD8+ T cells sorted from blood, taken in a trial of the OX40 agonist ivuxolimab. The receptors originated from an adult with an advanced solid tumor such as melanoma, head and neck, liver or kidney cancer. Both conserved end residues are part of each CDR3. The D gene is left open where the match is weak. Some rows have no size entry. The others give once, few or many, or a class for an expanded clone.

CASSSRGGRLNNEQFF,TGTGCCAGCAGCTCCCGGGGCGGGAGGTTAAACAATGAGCAGTTCTTC,TRBJ2-1,TRBD2,.,TRBV11-2
CSHQVGGLNTEAFF,TGCAGCCACCAGGTTGGGGGACTGAACACTGAAGCTTTCTTT,TRBJ1-1,.,.,TRBV29-1
CASSDTGGTGNQPQHF,TGTGCCAGCAGTGATACAGGGGGCACGGGCAATCAGCCCCAGCATTTT,TRBJ1-5,TRBD1,.,TRBV6-1
CASSLRRESYEQYF,TGTGCCAGCAGCTTGCGGAGGGAGTCCTACGAGCAGTACTTC,TRBJ2-7,.,.,TRBV5-4
CASMLAGGLGETQYF,TGTGCCAGCATGCTAGCGGGAGGGCTAGGGGAGACCCAGTACTTC,TRBJ2-5,TRBD2,.,TRBV6-5
CASSEGQAQETQYF,TGTGCCAGCAGTGAGGGGCAGGCTCAAGAGACCCAGTACTTC,TRBJ2-5,.,.,TRBV6-1
CASSEGISGANVLTF,TGTGCCAGCAGTGAGGGTATCTCTGGGGCCAACGTCCTGACTTTC,TRBJ2-6,.,.,TRBV6-1
CASSEGLALETQYF,TGTGCCAGCAGTGAAGGCCTAGCTTTGGAGACCCAGTACTTC,TRBJ2-5,.,.,TRBV2
CASRGGNEEQFF,TGTGCCAGTCGCGGGGGCAACGAGGAGCAGTTCTTC,TRBJ2-1,.,.,TRBV19
CASSEGGWGAQETQYF,TGTGCCAGCAGTGAAGGCGGGTGGGGGGCCCAAGAGACCCAGTACTTC,TRBJ2-5,.,few,TRBV2
CASSQAEVVTEAFF,TGTGCCAGCTCACAAGCGGAGGTGGTCACTGAAGCTTTCTTT,TRBJ1-1,.,.,TRBV18
CASSQNGGSNYGYTF,TGTGCCAGCAGCCAAAACGGGGGCTCAAACTATGGCTACACCTTC,TRBJ1-2,.,.,TRBV7-3
CASSPRVSYGYTF,TGTGCCAGCAGTCCCCGGGTCTCCTATGGCTACACCTTC,TRBJ1-2,.,.,TRBV28
CASSSQGGTEAFF,TGTGCCAGCAGCTCACAGGGGGGAACTGAAGCTTTCTTT,TRBJ1-1,TRBD1,.,TRBV11-2
CASSPRASGGAKNEQFF,TGTGCCAGCAGCCCAAGGGCTAGCGGGGGGGCGAAGAATGAGCAGTTCTTC,TRBJ2-1,TRBD2,once,TRBV7-8
CAWSPATDYGYTF,TGTGCCTGGAGTCCTGCCACCGACTATGGCTACACCTTC,TRBJ1-2,.,.,TRBV30
CSVENMGEQYF,TGCAGCGTTGAAAACATGGGGGAGCAGTACTTC,TRBJ2-7,.,.,TRBV29-1
CASKTPRGETQYF,TGCGCCAGCAAGACCCCGAGGGGGGAGACCCAGTACTTC,TRBJ2-5,.,.,TRBV5-1
CASSQIGTALEAFF,TGTGCCAGCAGCCAGATAGGGACAGCCCTAGAAGCTTTCTTT,TRBJ1-1,TRBD1,few,TRBV4-2
CSAAGRLNTEAFF,TGCAGCGCAGCGGGGCGGCTGAACACTGAAGCTTTCTTT,TRBJ1-1,.,.,TRBV29-1
CASLGRTQETQYF,TGTGCCAGCCTCGGGAGGACTCAAGAGACCCAGTACTTC,TRBJ2-5,TRBD2,.,TRBV28
CASTAGRNQETQYF,TGTGCCAGCACCGCAGGACGGAACCAAGAGACCCAGTACTTC,TRBJ2-5,.,few,TRBV2
CASSRGYPEAFF,TGTGCCAGCAGTCGCGGATATCCTGAAGCTTTCTTT,TRBJ1-1,.,.,TRBV6-5
CASSSVLRDTQYF,TGTGCCAGCAGTTCCGTCCTGAGGGATACGCAGTATTTT,TRBJ2-3,.,.,TRBV27
CASSLWASGSYEQYF,TGTGCCAGCAGTTTGTGGGCCAGCGGGAGTTACGAGCAGTACTTC,TRBJ2-7,TRBD2,.,TRBV28
CASRGISTDTQYF,TGTGCCAGCAGGGGGATAAGCACAGATACGCAGTATTTT,TRBJ2-3,.,.,TRBV6-5
CATSRTSGSFQETQYF,TGTGCCACCAGCCGGACTAGCGGGAGTTTTCAAGAGACCCAGTACTTC,TRBJ2-5,TRBD2,.,TRBV15
CASSPGQGRTKNKVYF,TGTGCCAGCAGCCCGGGACAGGGTAGGACCAAGAACAAAGTATATTTT,TRBJ1-3,TRBD1,.,TRBV7-6
CSAIDRVSEAFF,TGCAGCGCCATCGACAGGGTTTCTGAAGCTTTCTTT,TRBJ1-1,TRBD1,.,TRBV29-1
CASSPRTSGYNEQFF,TGTGCCAGCTCACCAAGGACTAGCGGCTACAATGAGCAGTTCTTC,TRBJ2-1,TRBD2,.,TRBV18
CASSQDTENTEAFF,TGTGCCAGCAGCCAAGATACTGAGAACACTGAAGCTTTCTTT,TRBJ1-1,.,.,TRBV4-2
CASSLAGTGGARTEAFF,TGTGCCAGCAGCTTAGCCGGGACAGGGGGCGCCCGCACTGAAGCTTTCTTT,TRBJ1-1,TRBD1,.,TRBV7-9
CASSVAVTDTQYF,TGTGCCAGCAGCGTTGCAGTCACAGATACGCAGTATTTT,TRBJ2-3,.,once,TRBV9
CATDPGTGDGYTF,TGTGCCACCGATCCCGGGACAGGGGATGGCTACACCTTC,TRBJ1-2,TRBD1,.,TRBV15
CASSFASYNEQFF,TGCGCCAGCAGCTTCGCTAGCTACAATGAGCAGTTCTTC,TRBJ2-1,.,.,TRBV5-1
CASSQRQGHRDIQYF,TGTGCCAGCAGCCAGAGACAGGGGCATAGAGACATTCAGTACTTC,TRBJ2-4,TRBD1,.,TRBV28
CASSLDRGQEETQYF,TGTGCCAGCTCCCTCGACAGGGGGCAGGAGGAGACCCAGTACTTC,TRBJ2-5,TRBD1,.,TRBV18
CSVESTGDTIYF,TGCAGCGTTGAATCTACCGGAGACACCATATATTTT,TRBJ1-3,.,.,TRBV29-1
CASSAGTWIYEQYF,TGCGCCAGCAGCGCCGGGACATGGATTTACGAGCAGTACTTC,TRBJ2-7,.,.,TRBV5-1
CASSVDLAGATDTQYF,TGTGCCAGCAGCGTAGATCTAGCGGGAGCCACAGATACGCAGTATTTT,TRBJ2-3,TRBD2,.,TRBV9
CASSVAAGTEQFF,TGTGCCAGCAGCGTGGCTGCGGGGACTGAGCAGTTCTTC,TRBJ2-1,.,.,TRBV9
CASSVRAGLYNEQFF,TGTGCCAGCAGCGTGCGAGCGGGGCTCTACAATGAGCAGTTCTTC,TRBJ2-1,TRBD2,.,TRBV9
CASSPSGGGQGRNTIYF,TGCGCCAGCAGCCCAAGCGGGGGGGGACAGGGCCGAAACACCATATATTTT,TRBJ1-3,TRBD1,.,TRBV4-1
CASRRGQGATNEKLFF,TGTGCCAGCAGACGTGGACAGGGGGCAACTAATGAAAAACTGTTTTTT,TRBJ1-4,TRBD1,.,TRBV11-2
CASRMGNLETQYF,TGTGCCAGCCGCATGGGGAATTTGGAGACCCAGTACTTC,TRBJ2-5,.,.,TRBV19
CASSGPGTSGGYVQFF,TGTGCCAGCAGTGGACCCGGGACTAGCGGAGGCTACGTGCAGTTCTTC,TRBJ2-1,TRBD2,.,TRBV6-1
CASGLDRWGEKLFF,TGTGCCAGCGGTTTAGACCGGTGGGGTGAAAAACTGTTTTTT,TRBJ1-4,.,.,TRBV11-2
CASSIGKVISGNTIYF,TGTGCCAGTAGTATCGGTAAGGTTATCTCTGGAAACACCATATATTTT,TRBJ1-3,.,.,TRBV19
CASSISVTNYGYTF,TGTGCCAGTAGTATCTCAGTTACTAACTATGGCTACACCTTC,TRBJ1-2,.,.,TRBV19
CASSTGLYNEQFF,TGTGCCAGCAGCACGGGACTTTACAATGAGCAGTTCTTC,TRBJ2-1,.,.,TRBV7-3
CASSAHRDPNYGYTF,TGCGCCAGCAGCGCCCACAGGGATCCTAACTATGGCTACACCTTC,TRBJ1-2,.,.,TRBV5-1
CASSPPGVDEQYF,TGTGCCAGCTCACCACCGGGTGTGGACGAGCAGTACTTC,TRBJ2-7,.,.,TRBV18